This TCR beta chain was sequenced in a study of blood T cell repertoires in COVID-19. Study in general: Whether acute or convalescent, the COVID-19 samples came from the United States, Italy and Spain. In each case, the material was cDNA or gDNA derived from T cells, B-cell-depleted T cells, or PBMCs.

The germline CDR1 and CDR2 sequences are KGHSH and LQKENI. V trimming: 6 bases; J trimming: 3 bases; junction bases outside the gene matches: 8. This CDR3 comprises 15 residues. Original processing notes: Reference gene primers were amplified, and this amplification served to estimate nucleated cell counts. Assay: immunoSEQ multiplex PCR; the TCRdb copy retains only in-frame clones and omits some. That table supplies the V and J calls and clone size; D and trimming were determined from the DNA. The sample holds about 45,000 clones, roughly 69% seen once. The sequence was obtained from a man older than 75 with acute or convalescent COVID-19. The chain carries TRBV18 and TRBJ1-1, with 9 bases that match TRBD1. Sequencing input: peripheral blood. CDR3 DNA: TGTGCCAGCTCGCCAACAGGGGGCTCGGACACTGAAGCTTTCTTT. Translated: CASSPTGGSDTEAFF.